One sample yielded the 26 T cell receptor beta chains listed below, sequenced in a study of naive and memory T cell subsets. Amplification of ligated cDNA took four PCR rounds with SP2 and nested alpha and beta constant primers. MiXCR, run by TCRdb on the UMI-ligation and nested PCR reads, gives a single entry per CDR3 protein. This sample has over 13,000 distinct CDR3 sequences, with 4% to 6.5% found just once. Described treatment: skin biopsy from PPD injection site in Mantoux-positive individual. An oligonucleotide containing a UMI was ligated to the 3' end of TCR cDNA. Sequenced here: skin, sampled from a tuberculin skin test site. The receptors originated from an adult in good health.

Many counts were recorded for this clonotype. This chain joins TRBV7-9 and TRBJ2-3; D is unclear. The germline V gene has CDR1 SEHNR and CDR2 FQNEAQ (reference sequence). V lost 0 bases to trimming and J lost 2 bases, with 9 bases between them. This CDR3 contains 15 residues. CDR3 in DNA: TGTGCCAGCAGCTTAGCGTCCCCCCCCACAGATACGCAGTATTTT. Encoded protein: CASSLASPPTDTQYF.

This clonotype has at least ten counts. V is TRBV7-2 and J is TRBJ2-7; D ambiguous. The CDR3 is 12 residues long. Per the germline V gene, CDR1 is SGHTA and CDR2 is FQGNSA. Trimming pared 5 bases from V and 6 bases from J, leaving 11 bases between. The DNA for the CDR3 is TGTGCCAGCAGCGTCACCCAGGTCGAGCAGTACTTC. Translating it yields CASSVTQVEQYF.

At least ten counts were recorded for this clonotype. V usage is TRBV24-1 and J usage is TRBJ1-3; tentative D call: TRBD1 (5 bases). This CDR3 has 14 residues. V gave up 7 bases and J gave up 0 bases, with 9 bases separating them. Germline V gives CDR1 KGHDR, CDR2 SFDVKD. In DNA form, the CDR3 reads TGTGCCACCAGCGACAGTCACTCTGGAAACACCATATATTTT. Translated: CATSDSHSGNTIYF.

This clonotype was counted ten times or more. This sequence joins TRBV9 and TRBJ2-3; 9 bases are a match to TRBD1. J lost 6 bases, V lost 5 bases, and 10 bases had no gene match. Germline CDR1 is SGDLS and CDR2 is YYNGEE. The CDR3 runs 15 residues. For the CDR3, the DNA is TGTGCCAGCAGTGGCCGGGACAGGGCAAGGGATACGCAGTATTTT. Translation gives CASSGRDRARDTQYF.

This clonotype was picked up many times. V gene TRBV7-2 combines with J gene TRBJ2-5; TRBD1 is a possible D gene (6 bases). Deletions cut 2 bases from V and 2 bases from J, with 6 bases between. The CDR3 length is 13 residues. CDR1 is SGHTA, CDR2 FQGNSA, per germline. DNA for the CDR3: TGTGCCAGCAGCTTACAGGGGCAAGAGACCCAGTACTTC. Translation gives CASSLQGQETQYF.

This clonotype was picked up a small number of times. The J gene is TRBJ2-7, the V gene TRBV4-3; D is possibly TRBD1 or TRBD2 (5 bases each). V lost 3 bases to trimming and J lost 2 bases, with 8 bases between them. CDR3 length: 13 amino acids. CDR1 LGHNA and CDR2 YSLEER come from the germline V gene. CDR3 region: CASSQGVAYEQYF. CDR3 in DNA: TGCGCCAGCAGCCAGGGGGTTGCCTACGAGCAGTACTTC.

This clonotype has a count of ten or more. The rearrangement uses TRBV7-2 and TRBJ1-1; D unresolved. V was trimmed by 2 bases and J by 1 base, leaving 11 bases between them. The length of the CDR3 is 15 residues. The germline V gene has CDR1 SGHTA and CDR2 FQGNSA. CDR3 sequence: CASSLPGPRNTEAFF. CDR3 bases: TGTGCCAGCAGCTTACCAGGACCCAGGAACACTGAAGCTTTCTTT.

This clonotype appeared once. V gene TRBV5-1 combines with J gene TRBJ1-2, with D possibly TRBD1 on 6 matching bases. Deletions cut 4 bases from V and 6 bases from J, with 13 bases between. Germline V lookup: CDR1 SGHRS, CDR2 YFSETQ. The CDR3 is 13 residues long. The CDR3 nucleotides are TGCGCCAGCAGCAGCCAGGGGAGGGATGGCTACACCTTC. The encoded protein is CASSSQGRDGYTF.

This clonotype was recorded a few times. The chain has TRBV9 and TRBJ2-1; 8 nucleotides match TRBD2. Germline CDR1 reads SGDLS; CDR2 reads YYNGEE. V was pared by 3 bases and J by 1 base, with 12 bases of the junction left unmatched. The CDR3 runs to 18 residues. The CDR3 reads CASSAMVRGATSYNEQFF. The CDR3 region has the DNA TGTGCCAGCAGCGCCATGGTGCGGGGGGCCACATCCTACAATGAGCAGTTCTTC. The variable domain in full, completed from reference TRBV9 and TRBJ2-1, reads DSGVTQTPKHLITATGQRVTLRCSPRSGDLSVYWYQQSLDQGLQFLIQYYNGEERAKGNILERFSAQQFPDLHSELNLSSLELGDSALYFCASSAMVRGATSYNEQFFGPGTRLTVL.

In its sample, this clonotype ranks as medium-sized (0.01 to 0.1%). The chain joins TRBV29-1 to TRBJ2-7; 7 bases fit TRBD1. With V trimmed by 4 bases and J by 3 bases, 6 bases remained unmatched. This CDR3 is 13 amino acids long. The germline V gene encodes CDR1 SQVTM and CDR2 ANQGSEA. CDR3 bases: TGCAGCGTTGGCCGACAGGGTCGCTACGAGCAGTACTTC. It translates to CSVGRQGRYEQYF.

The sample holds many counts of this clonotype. This CDR3 is CSARRNRQGRSYEQYF. The CDR3 nucleotides are TGCAGTGCCCGAAGGAATAGACAAGGGCGGTCCTACGAGCAGTACTTC. The chain combines TRBV20-1 with TRBJ2-7; D remains ambiguous. The CDR3 has 16 residues. V was clipped by 6 bases and J by 1 base, with 22 bases between them. Germline V lookup: CDR1 DFQATT, CDR2 SNEGSKA (reference sequence).

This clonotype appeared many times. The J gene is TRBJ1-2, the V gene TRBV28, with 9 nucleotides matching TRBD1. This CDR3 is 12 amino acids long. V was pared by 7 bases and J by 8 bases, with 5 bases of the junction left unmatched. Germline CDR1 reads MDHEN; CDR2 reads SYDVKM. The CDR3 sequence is CASTRTGAGYTF. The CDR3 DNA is TGTGCCAGCACCAGGACAGGGGCCGGCTACACCTTC.

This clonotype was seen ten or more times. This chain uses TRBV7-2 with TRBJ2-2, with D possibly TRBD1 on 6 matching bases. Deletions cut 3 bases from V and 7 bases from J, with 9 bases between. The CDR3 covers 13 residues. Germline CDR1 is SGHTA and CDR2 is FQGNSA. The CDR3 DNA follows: TGTGCCAGCAGCTTGGGGGCGAGCGGGGAGCTGTTTTTT. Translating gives CASSLGASGELFF.

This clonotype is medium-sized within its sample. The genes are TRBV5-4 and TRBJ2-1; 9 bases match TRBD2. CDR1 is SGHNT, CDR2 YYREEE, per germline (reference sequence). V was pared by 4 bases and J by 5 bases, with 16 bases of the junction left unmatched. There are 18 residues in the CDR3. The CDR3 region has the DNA TGTGCCAGCAGCCCGAAGGCGGCGGGGGGGCCATTTGACAATGAGCAGTTCTTC. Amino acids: CASSPKAAGGPFDNEQFF.

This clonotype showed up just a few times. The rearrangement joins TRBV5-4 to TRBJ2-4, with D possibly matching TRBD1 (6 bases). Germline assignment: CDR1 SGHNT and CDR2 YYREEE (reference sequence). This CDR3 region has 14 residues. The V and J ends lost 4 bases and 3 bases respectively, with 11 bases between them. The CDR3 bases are TGTGCCAGCAGCCCGGGACATGACAAAAACATTCAGTACTTC. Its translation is CASSPGHDKNIQYF.

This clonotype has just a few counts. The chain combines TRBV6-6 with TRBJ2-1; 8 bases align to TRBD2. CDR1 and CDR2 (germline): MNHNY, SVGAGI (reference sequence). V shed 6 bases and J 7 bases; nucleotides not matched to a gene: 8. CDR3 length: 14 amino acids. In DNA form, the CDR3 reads TGTGCCAGCAGCCCTCCGGGGGGGCAGAATGAGCAGTTCTTC. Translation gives CASSPPGGQNEQFF.

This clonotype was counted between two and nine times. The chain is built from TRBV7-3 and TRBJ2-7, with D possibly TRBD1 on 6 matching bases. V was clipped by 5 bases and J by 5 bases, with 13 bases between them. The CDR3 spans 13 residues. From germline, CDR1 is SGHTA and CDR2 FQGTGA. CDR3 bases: TGTGCCAGCAGCCCTACAGGGCCCAACGAGCAGTACTTC. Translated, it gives CASSPTGPNEQYF.

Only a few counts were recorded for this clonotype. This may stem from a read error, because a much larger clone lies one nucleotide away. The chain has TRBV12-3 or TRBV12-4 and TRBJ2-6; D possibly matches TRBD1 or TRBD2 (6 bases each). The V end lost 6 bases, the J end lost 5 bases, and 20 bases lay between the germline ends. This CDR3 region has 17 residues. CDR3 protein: CASRYRTSGARANVLTF. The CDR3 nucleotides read TGTGCCAGCAGGTACCGTACTTCGGGGGCCAGGGCCAACGTCCTGACTTTC.

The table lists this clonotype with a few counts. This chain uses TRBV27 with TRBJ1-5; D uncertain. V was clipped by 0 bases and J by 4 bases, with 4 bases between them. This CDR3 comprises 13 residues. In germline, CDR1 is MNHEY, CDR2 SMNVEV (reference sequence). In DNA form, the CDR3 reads TGTGCCAGCAGTTTATCAATGAATCAGCCCCAGCATTTT. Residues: CASSLSMNQPQHF.

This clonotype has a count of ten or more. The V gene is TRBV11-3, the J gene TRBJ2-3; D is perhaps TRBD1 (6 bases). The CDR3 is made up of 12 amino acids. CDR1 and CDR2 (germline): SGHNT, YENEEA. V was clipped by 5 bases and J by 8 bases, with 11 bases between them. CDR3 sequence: CASSPGDTTQYF. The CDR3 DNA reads TGTGCCAGCAGCCCTGGGGACACTACGCAGTATTTT.

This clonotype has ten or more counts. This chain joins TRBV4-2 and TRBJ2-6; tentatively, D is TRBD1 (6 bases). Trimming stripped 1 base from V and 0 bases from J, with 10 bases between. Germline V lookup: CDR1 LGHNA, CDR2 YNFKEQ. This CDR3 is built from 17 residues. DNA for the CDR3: TGTGCCAGCAGCCAAGCTCAGACAGGCTCTGGGGCCAACGTCCTGACTTTC. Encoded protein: CASSQAQTGSGANVLTF.

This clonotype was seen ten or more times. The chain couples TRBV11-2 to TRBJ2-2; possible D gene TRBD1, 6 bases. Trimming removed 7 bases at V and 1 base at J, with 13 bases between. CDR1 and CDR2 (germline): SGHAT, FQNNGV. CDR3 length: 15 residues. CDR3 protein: CASTPPGVNTGELFF. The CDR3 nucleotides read TGTGCCAGCACCCCTCCAGGGGTGAACACCGGGGAGCTGTTTTTT.

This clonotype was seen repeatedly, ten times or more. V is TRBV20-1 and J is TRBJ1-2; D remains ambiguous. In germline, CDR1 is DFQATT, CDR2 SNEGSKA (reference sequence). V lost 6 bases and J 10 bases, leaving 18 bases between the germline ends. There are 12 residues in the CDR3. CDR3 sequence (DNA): TGCAGTGCCTTGCTACCCAGGAAGGTCTACACCTTC. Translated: CSALLPRKVYTF.

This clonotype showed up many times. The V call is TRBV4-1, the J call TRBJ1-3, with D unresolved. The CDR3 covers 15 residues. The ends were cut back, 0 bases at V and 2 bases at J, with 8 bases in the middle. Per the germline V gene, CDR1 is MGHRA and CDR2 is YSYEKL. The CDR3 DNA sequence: TGCGCCAGCAGCCAAGAAAAAGGAGCTGGAAACACCATATATTTT. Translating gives CASSQEKGAGNTIYF.

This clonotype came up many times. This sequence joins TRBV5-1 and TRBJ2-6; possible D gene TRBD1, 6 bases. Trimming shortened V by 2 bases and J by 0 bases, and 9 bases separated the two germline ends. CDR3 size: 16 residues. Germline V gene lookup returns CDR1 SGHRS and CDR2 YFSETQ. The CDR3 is CASSLGQHSGANVLTF. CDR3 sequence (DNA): TGCGCCAGCAGCTTAGGACAGCACTCTGGGGCCAACGTCCTGACTTTC.

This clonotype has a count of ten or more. CDR3 protein: CASSLGRDTPGEKGTEAFF. The CDR3 nucleotides are TGTGCCAGCAGCTTAGGCCGGGACACCCCAGGGGAGAAGGGCACTGAAGCTTTCTTT. This chain joins TRBV7-2 and TRBJ1-1; possibly TRBD1 for D (6 bases). V was pared by 1 base and J by 4 bases, with 25 bases between. The CDR3 length is 19 residues. The germline V gene encodes CDR1 SGHTA and CDR2 FQGNSA.